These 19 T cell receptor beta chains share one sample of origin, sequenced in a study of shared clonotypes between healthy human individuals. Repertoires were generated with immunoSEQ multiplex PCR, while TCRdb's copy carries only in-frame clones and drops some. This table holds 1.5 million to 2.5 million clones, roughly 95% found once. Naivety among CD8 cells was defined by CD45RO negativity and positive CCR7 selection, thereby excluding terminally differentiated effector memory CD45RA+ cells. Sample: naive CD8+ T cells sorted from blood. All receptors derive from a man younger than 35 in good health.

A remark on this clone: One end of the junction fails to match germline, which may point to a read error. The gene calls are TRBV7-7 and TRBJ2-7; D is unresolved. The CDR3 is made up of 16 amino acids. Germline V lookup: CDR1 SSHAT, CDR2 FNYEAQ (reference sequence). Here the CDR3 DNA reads TGTGCTAGCAGCCTTCGAAGGGCCTTTAGCTCCTACGAGCAGTACTTC. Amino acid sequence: CASSLRRAFSSYEQYF.

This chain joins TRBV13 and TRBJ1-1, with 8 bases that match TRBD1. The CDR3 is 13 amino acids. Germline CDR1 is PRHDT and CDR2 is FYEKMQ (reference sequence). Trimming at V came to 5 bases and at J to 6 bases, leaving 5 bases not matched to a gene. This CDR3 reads CASSADRAAEAFF. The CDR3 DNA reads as TGTGCCAGCAGCGCGGACAGGGCGGCTGAAGCTTTCTTT. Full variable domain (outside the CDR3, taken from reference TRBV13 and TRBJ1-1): AAGVIQSPRHLIKEKRETATLKCYPIPRHDTVYWYQQGPGQDPQFLISFYEKMQSDKGSIPDRFSAQQFSDYHSELNMSSLELGDSALYFCASSADRAAEAFFGQGTRLTVV.

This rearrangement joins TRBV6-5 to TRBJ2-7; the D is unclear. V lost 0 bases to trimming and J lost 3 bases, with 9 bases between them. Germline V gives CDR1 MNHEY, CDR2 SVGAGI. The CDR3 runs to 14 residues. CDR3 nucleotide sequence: TGTGCCAGCAGTTACTCCTTCAGAGTCTACGAGCAGTACTTC. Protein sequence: CASSYSFRVYEQYF.

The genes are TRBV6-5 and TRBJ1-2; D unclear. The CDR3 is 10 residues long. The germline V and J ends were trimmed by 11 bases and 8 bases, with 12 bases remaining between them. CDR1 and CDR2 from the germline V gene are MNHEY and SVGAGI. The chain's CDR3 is CAVPGHGYTF. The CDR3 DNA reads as TGTGCCGTCCCTGGCCACGGCTACACCTTC.

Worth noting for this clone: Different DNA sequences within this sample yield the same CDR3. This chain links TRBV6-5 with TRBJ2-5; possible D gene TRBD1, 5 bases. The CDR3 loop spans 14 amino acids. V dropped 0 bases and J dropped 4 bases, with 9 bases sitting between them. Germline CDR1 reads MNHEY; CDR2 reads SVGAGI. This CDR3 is CASSYSGVGETQYF. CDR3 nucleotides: TGTGCCAGCAGTTACTCAGGGGTTGGAGAGACCCAGTACTTC.

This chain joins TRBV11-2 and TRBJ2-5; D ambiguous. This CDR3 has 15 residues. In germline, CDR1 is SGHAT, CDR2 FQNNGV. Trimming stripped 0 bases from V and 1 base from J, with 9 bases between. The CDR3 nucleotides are TGTGCCAGCAGCTTAGAGGCCAGGACCCAAGAGACCCAGTACTTC. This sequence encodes CASSLEARTQETQYF.

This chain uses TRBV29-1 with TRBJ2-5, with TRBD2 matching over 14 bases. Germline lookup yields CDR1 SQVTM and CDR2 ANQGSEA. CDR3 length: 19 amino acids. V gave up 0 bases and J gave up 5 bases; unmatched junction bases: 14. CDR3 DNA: TGCAGCGTTGAAGATGAGGGGGGACTAGCGGGAGTGCAGGTGGAGACCCAGTACTTC. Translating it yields CSVEDEGGLAGVQVETQYF. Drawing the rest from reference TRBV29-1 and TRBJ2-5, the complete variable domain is SAVISQKPSRDICQRGTSLTIQCQVDSQVTMMFWYRQQPGQSLTLIATANQGSEATYESGFVIDKFPISRPNLTFSTLTVSNMSPEDSSIYLCSVEDEGGLAGVQVETQYFGPGTRLLVL.

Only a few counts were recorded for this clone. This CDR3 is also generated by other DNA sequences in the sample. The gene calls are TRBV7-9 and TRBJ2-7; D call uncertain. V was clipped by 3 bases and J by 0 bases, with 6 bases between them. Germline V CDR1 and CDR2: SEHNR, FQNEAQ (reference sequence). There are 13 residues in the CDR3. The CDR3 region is CASSLASSYEQYF. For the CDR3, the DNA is TGTGCCAGCAGCTTGGCTAGCTCCTACGAGCAGTACTTC.

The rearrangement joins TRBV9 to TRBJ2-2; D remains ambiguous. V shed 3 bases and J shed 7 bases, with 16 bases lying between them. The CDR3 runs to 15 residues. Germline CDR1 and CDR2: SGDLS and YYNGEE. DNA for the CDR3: TGTGCCAGCAGCGCGGCCGGCCAGTTGGGCGGGGAGCTGTTTTTT. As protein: CASSAAGQLGGELFF. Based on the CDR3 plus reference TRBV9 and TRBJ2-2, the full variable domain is DSGVTQTPKHLITATGQRVTLRCSPRSGDLSVYWYQQSLDQGLQFLIQYYNGEERAKGNILERFSAQQFPDLHSELNLSSLELGDSALYFCASSAAGQLGGELFFGEGSRLTVL.

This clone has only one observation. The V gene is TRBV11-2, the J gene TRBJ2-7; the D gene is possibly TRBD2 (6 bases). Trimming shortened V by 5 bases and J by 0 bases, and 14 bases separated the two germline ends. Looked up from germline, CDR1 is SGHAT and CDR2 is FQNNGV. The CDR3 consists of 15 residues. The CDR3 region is CASSAPGLFSYEQYF. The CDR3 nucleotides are TGTGCCAGCAGCGCCCCGGGACTCTTCTCCTACGAGCAGTACTTC.

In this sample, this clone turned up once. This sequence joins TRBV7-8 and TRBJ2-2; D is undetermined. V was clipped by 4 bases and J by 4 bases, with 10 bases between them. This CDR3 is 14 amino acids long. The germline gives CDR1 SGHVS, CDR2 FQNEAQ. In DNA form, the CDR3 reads TGTGCCAGCAGCTATACTGGGCCCACCGGGGAGCTGTTTTTT. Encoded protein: CASSYTGPTGELFF.

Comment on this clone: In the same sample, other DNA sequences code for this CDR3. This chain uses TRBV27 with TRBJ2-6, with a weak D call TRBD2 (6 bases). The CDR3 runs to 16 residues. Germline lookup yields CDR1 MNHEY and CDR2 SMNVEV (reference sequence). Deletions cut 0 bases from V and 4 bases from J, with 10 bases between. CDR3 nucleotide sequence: TGTGCCAGCAGTTTATCAGGAGGGGCCGGGGCCAACGTCCTGACTTTC. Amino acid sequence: CASSLSGGAGANVLTF. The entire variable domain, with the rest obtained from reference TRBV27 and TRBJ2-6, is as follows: EAQVTQNPRYLITVTGKKLTVTCSQNMNHEYMSWYRQDPGLGLRQIYYSMNVEVTDKGDVPEGYKVSRKEKRNFPLILESPSPNQTSLYFCASSLSGGAGANVLTFGAGSRLTVL.

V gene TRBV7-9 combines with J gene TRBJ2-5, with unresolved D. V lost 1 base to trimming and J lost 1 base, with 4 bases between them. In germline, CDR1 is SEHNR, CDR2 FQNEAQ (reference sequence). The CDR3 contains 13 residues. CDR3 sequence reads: CASSLVVQETQYF. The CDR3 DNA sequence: TGTGCCAGCAGCTTAGTGGTCCAAGAGACCCAGTACTTC.

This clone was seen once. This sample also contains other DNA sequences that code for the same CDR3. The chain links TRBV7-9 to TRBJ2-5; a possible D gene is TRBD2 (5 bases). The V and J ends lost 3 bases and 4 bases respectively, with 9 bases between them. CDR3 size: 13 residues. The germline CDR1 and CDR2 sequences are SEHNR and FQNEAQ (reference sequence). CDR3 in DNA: TGTGCCAGCAGCTTCTCAAGCGGAGAGACCCAGTACTTC. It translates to CASSFSSGETQYF.

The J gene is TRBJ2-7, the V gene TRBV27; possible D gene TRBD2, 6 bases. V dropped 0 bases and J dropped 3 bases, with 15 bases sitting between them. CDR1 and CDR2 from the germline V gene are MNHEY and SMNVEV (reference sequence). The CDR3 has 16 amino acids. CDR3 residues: CASSLSGAGPIYEQYF. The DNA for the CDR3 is TGTGCCAGCAGTTTATCCGGCGCGGGGCCGATCTACGAGCAGTACTTC.

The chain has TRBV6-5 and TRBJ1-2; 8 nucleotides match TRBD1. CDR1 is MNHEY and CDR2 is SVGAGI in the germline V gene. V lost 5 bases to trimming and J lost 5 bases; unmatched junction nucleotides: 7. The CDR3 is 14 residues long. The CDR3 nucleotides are TGTGCCAGCAGTCTCCAGGGGGCTAGTTATGGCTACACCTTC. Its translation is CASSLQGASYGYTF.

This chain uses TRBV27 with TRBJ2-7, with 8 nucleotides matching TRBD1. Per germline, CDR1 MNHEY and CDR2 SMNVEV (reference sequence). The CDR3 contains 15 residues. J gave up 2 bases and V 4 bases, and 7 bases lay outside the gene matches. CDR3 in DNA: TGTGCCAGCAGTTCAGGACAGGGACATGCCTACGAGCAGTACTTC. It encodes CASSSGQGHAYEQYF.

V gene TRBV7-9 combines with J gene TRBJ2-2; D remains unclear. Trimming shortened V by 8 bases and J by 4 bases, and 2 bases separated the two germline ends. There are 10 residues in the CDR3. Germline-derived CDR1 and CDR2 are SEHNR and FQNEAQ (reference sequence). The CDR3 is CASFTGELFF. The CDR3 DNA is TGTGCCAGCTTCACCGGGGAGCTGTTTTTT.

CDR3 nucleotide sequence: TGCGCCAGCAGCCAAGAGGTAGGGGGGCCGACCCTTTCACCCCTCCACTTT. This codes for CASSQEVGGPTLSPLHF. The chain carries TRBV4-3 and TRBJ1-6, with a weak D call TRBD1 (6 bases). V was pared by 0 bases and J by 9 bases, with 18 bases between. Germline V gene sequence: CDR1 LGHNA, CDR2 YSLEER. This CDR3 region has 17 residues.